This T cell receptor beta chain is from a study of technical replicates of blood from several donors. Looked up from germline, CDR1 is WNHNN and CDR2 is SYGVQD (reference sequence). The V and J ends lost 9 bases and 0 bases, in that order; junction bases with no gene match: 5. The CDR3 has 14 amino acids. The table came from immunoSEQ multiplex PCR; TCRdb's copy has only in-frame clones and leaves some out. Of 75,000 to 100,000 clones listed, approximately 94% were seen once; the top ten hold 0.24%. The receptor was derived from a human donor in good health. Input material: T cells isolated from PBMCs. The chain combines TRBV10-1 with TRBJ2-3; 8 bases agree with TRBD2. The CDR3 DNA sequence: TGCGCCAGTCGGTCTAGCGGGAGCACAGATACGCAGTATTTT. Translation: CASRSSGSTDTQYF.